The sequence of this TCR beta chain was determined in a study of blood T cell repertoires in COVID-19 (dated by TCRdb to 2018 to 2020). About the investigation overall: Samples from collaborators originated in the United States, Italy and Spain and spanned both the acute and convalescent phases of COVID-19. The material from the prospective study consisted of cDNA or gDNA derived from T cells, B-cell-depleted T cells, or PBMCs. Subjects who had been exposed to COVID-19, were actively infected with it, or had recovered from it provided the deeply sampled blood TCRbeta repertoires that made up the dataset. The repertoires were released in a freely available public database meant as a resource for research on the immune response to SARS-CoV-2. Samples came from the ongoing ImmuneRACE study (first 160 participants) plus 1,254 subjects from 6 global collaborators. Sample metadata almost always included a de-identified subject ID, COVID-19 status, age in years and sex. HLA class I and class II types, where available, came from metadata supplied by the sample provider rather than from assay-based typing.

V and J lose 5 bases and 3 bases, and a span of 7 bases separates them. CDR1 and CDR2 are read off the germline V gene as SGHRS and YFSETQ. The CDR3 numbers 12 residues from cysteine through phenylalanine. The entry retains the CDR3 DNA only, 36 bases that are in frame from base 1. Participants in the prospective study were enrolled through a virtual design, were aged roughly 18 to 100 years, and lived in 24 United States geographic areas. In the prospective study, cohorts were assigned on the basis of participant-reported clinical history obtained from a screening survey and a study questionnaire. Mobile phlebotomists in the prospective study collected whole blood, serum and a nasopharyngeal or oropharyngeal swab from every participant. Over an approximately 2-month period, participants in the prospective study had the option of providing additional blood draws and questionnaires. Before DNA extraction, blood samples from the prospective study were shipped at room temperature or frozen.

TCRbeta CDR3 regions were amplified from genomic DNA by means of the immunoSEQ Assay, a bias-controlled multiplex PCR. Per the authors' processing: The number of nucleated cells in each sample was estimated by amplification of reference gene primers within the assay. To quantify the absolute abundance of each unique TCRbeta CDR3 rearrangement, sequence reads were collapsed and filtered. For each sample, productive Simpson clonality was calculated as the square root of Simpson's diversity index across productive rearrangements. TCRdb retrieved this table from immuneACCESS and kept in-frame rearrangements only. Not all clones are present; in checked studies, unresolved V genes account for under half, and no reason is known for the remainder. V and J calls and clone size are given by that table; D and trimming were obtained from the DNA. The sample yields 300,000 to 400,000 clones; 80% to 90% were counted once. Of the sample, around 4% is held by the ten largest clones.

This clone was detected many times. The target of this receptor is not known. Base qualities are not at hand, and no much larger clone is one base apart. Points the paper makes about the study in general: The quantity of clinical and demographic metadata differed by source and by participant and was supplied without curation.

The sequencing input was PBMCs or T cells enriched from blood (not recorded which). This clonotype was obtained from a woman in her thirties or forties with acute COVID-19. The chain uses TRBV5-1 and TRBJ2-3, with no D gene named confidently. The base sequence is TGCGCCAGCAGTACAACGACAGATACGCAGTATTTT. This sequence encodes CASSTTTDTQYF. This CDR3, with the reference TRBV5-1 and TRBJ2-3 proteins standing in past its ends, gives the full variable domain KAGVTQTPRYLIKTRGQQVTLSCSPISGHRSVSWYQQTPGQGLQFLFEYFSETQRNKGNFPGRFSGRQFSNSRSEMNVSTLELGDSALYLCASSTTTDTQYFGPGTRLTVL.